A single sample gave rise to the 26 T cell receptor beta chains below, sequenced in a study of cytomegalovirus exposure and HLA in healthy donors. The assay was immunoSEQ multiplex PCR, and TCRdb's table has in-frame clones only and misses some. The data hold approximately 300,000 clones, with roughly 90% observed a single time. The sample was PBMCs. These receptor sequences come from a woman younger than 45 in good health and CMV-seropositive.

This rearrangement joins TRBV27 to TRBJ2-2; maybe TRBD2 (5 bases). The CDR3 runs to 15 residues. The V gene's germline CDR1 is MNHEY and CDR2 SMNVEV (reference sequence). V was cut by 2 bases and J by 0 bases, with 7 bases left in between. CDR3 DNA: TGTGCCAGCAGTTTAATAGCGACGAACACCGGGGAGCTGTTTTTT. Encoded protein: CASSLIATNTGELFF.

The genes are TRBV4-3 and TRBJ1-2; 8 nucleotides agree with TRBD1. CDR3 length: 16 amino acids. V lost 0 bases and J lost 8; bases outside the gene matches: 11. Germline assignment: CDR1 LGHNA and CDR2 YSLEER. CDR3 in amino acids: CASSQDFRQGAAGYTF. The CDR3, as DNA: TGCGCCAGCAGCCAAGACTTTCGGCAGGGGGCGGCGGGCTACACCTTC.

This sequence joins TRBV19 and TRBJ2-7; perhaps TRBD2 as D (5 bases). Between the trimmed V and J ends, which lost 3 bases and 3 bases, there was a span of 12 bases. Germline V CDR1 and CDR2: LNHDA, SQIVND (reference sequence). The CDR3 covers 14 residues. This CDR3 reads CASSMFGNYYEQYF. The CDR3 region has the DNA TGTGCCAGTAGTATGTTCGGGAACTACTACGAGCAGTACTTC. The full variable domain, completed using reference TRBV19 and TRBJ2-7, is DGGITQSPKYLFRKEGQNVTLSCEQNLNHDAMYWYRQDPGQGLRLIYYSQIVNDFQKGDIAEGYSVSREKKESFPLTVTSAQKNPTAFYLCASSMFGNYYEQYFGPGTRLTVT.

The J gene is TRBJ2-1, the V gene TRBV27; 9 nucleotides match TRBD2. J was trimmed by 2 bases and V by 1 base; bases with no gene match: 18. This CDR3 contains 21 residues. Germline V gene sequence: CDR1 MNHEY, CDR2 SMNVEV (reference sequence). The CDR3 region has the DNA TGTGCCAGCAGTTTATGGGGGGCTACCCTCGGGACTAGCTCGCCCTACAATGAGCAGTTCTTC. Translation gives CASSLWGATLGTSSPYNEQFF.

This clone turned up a few times. The chain couples TRBV14 to TRBJ1-4; D is perhaps TRBD1 (6 bases). This CDR3 region has 14 residues. Germline assignment: CDR1 SGHDN and CDR2 FVKESK. V dropped 1 base and J dropped 11 bases, with 14 bases sitting between them. The CDR3 sequence is CASSQVSGQNKLFF. CDR3 in DNA: TGTGCCAGCAGCCAAGTTTCGGGACAAAACAAACTGTTTTTT.

This clone was counted a single time. The chain links TRBV7-8 to TRBJ2-5, with D maybe TRBD2 (5 bases). V was cut by 1 base and J by 2 bases, with 8 bases left in between. Germline assignment: CDR1 SGHVS and CDR2 FQNEAQ. This CDR3 is built from 14 residues. As DNA, the CDR3 is TGTGCCAGCAGCTTAGGGCCGGGGCAAGAGACCCAGTACTTC. It encodes CASSLGPGQETQYF.

The chain combines TRBV13 with TRBJ1-6; TRBD1 aligns across 7 bases. The CDR3 consists of 14 residues. V was clipped by 4 bases and J by 7 bases; unmatched bases: 4. Germline V CDR1 and CDR2: PRHDT, FYEKMQ (reference sequence). The CDR3 reads CASSSRQGNSPLHF. In nucleotides, the CDR3 is TGTGCCAGCAGCTCACGACAGGGAAATTCACCCCTCCACTTT. The full variable domain, with the rest looked up from reference TRBV13 and TRBJ1-6, is AAGVIQSPRHLIKEKRETATLKCYPIPRHDTVYWYQQGPGQDPQFLISFYEKMQSDKGSIPDRFSAQQFSDYHSELNMSSLELGDSALYFCASSSRQGNSPLHFGNGTRLTVT.

This sequence joins TRBV11-2 and TRBJ1-2; D possibly corresponds to TRBD1 (6 bases). The CDR3 totals 15 residues. V lost 0 bases and J 8 bases, leaving 16 bases between the germline ends. Germline loops: CDR1 SGHAT, CDR2 FQNNGV. CDR3 in DNA: TGTGCCAGCAGCTTAGACGTCAGGGGTATTAGCGGCTACACCTTC. It specifies CASSLDVRGISGYTF.

This clone occurred a few times. The CDR3 DNA follows: TGTGCCAGCAGTCGGGACAGGGGGCGAACTGAAGCTTTCTTT. This codes for CASSRDRGRTEAFF. This sequence joins TRBV6-5 and TRBJ1-1, with TRBD1 matching 12 bases. The CDR3 spans 14 residues. Germline assignment: CDR1 MNHEY and CDR2 SVGAGI. Unmatched junction bases numbered 3, after V lost 5 bases and J lost 5 bases.

J is TRBJ2-3 and V is TRBV27; 10 positions match TRBD2. V was pared by 6 bases and J by 3 bases, with 6 bases of the junction left unmatched. Per the germline V gene, CDR1 is MNHEY and CDR2 is SMNVEV (reference sequence). CDR3 size: 15 residues. The CDR3 here is CASRLAGGRTDTQYF. CDR3 DNA sequence: TGTGCCAGCAGGTTAGCGGGGGGTCGGACAGATACGCAGTATTTT.

The genes are TRBV5-6 and TRBJ1-5; 8 bases are a match to TRBD1. The V gene end was trimmed by 2 bases and the J gene end by 7 bases; junction bases not matched to a gene: 5. Germline lookup yields CDR1 SGHDT and CDR2 YYEEEE. CDR3 length: 14 amino acids. The CDR3 coding sequence is TGTGCCAGCAGCTTCGGACAGGGAAGGCAGCCCCAGCATTTT. The encoded protein is CASSFGQGRQPQHF.

The chain uses TRBV2 and TRBJ1-1, with D perhaps TRBD1 (6 bases). V lost 6 bases, J lost 10 bases, and 12 bases lay in between. The CDR3 is 11 residues long. Germline V gives CDR1 SNHLY, CDR2 FYNNEI. CDR3 in amino acids: CASRGTLGAFF. The CDR3 DNA follows: TGTGCCAGCAGGGGGACACTCGGAGCTTTCTTT.

CDR3 sequence reads: CASRTSQGGRSGNTIYF. DNA of the CDR3: TGTGCCAGCAGGACGTCCCAGGGTGGCCGCTCTGGAAACACCATATATTTT. The V call is TRBV28, the J call TRBJ1-3, with D maybe TRBD1 (5 bases). The CDR3 extends over 17 amino acids. V was cut by 6 bases and J by 0 bases, with 18 bases left in between. From germline, CDR1 is MDHEN and CDR2 SYDVKM. Using reference TRBV28 and TRBJ1-3 for the parts outside the CDR3, the full variable domain is DVKVTQSSRYLVKRTGEKVFLECVQDMDHENMFWYRQDPGLGLRLIYFSYDVKMKEKGDIPEGYSVSREKKERFSLILESASTNQTSMYLCASRTSQGGRSGNTIYFGEGSWLTVV.

The count of this clone is one. CDR3 amino acids: CAWRGSGELFF. Here the CDR3 DNA reads TGTGCCTGGAGAGGCAGCGGGGAGCTGTTTTTT. The chain employs TRBV30 and TRBJ2-2; D unclear. V shed 3 bases and J shed 7 bases, with 6 bases lying between them. Germline lookup yields CDR1 GTSNPN and CDR2 SVGIG (reference sequence). The CDR3 sequence is 11 residues long.

The chain is built from TRBV27 and TRBJ2-1; 12 nucleotides align to TRBD2. Losses at the gene ends were 5 bases for V and 6 bases for J; bases not matched to a gene: 8. Germline CDR1 is MNHEY and CDR2 is SMNVEV (reference sequence). CDR3 length: 16 residues. CDR3 sequence: CASSNLAGGPVNEQFF. The CDR3 coding sequence is TGTGCCAGCAGTAACCTAGCGGGAGGGCCGGTCAATGAGCAGTTCTTC.

The chain couples TRBV18 to TRBJ1-4; 9 bases are shared with TRBD1. The CDR3 sequence is 16 residues long. V gave up 4 bases and J gave up 7 bases; unmatched junction bases: 10. Germline V CDR1 and CDR2: KGHSH, LQKENI. CDR3 region: CASSRQTTGGGEKLFF. The CDR3 coding sequence is TGTGCCAGCTCACGACAGACAACAGGGGGCGGTGAAAAACTGTTTTTT. The full variable domain, completed using reference TRBV18 and TRBJ1-4, is NAGVMQNPRHLVRRRGQEARLRCSPMKGHSHVYWYRQLPEEGLKFMVYLQKENIIDESGMPKERFSAEFPKEGPSILRIQQVVRGDSAAYFCASSRQTTGGGEKLFFGSGTQLSVL.

This chain joins TRBV7-6 and TRBJ2-2; D call uncertain. V shed 0 bases and J shed 0 bases, with 8 bases lying between them. Germline lookup yields CDR1 SGHVS and CDR2 FNYEAQ. CDR3 length: 16 amino acids. The CDR3 region has the DNA TGTGCCAGCAGCTTAGCGGGGTTCGCGAACACCGGGGAGCTGTTTTTT. It translates to CASSLAGFANTGELFF.

This clone was detected only once. J is TRBJ2-7 and V is TRBV28, with TRBD1 identical over 7 bases. V lost 9 bases, J lost 4 bases, and 15 bases stayed unmatched. This CDR3 has 15 residues. Germline V lookup: CDR1 MDHEN, CDR2 SYDVKM. CDR3 residues: CASTGQLGQPYEQYF. The CDR3 bases are TGTGCCAGTACCGGCCAACTGGGACAGCCTTACGAGCAGTACTTC.

The V gene is TRBV11-2, the J gene TRBJ1-1; D is uncertain. With 3 bases removed from V and 4 bases from J, the gap between germline ends came to 15 bases. Germline loops: CDR1 SGHAT, CDR2 FQNNGV. This CDR3 contains 15 residues. CDR3 loop: CASSFDLGSGTEAFF. CDR3 sequence (DNA): TGTGCCAGCAGCTTTGACCTCGGCAGCGGCACTGAAGCTTTCTTT.

V usage is TRBV28 and J usage is TRBJ1-2, with unresolved D. CDR3 length: 12 amino acids. Germline values: CDR1 MDHEN, CDR2 SYDVKM. The V gene lost 7 bases and the J gene lost 3 bases, with 9 bases spanning the gap. The CDR3: CASTNRYYGYTF. The CDR3 DNA reads TGTGCCAGCACTAACCGGTACTATGGCTACACCTTC.

This chain uses TRBV4-2 with TRBJ2-7; D is possibly TRBD2 (6 bases). The CDR3 runs to 16 residues. The germline gives CDR1 LGHNA, CDR2 YNFKEQ. V dropped 0 bases and J dropped 2 bases, with 14 bases sitting between them. The CDR3: CASSQDQGGAAYEQYF. The CDR3 nucleotides read TGTGCCAGCAGCCAAGATCAGGGCGGGGCCGCCTACGAGCAGTACTTC.

The chain joins TRBV7-3 to TRBJ2-1; 9 nucleotides align to TRBD2. Germline CDR1 SGHTA, CDR2 FQGTGA. V shed 5 bases, J shed 3 bases, and the junction held 5 bases outside the gene matches. The CDR3 length is 15 residues. CDR3 nucleotide sequence: TGTGCCAGCAGCAAGAGCGGGGGGTACTACAATGAGCAGTTCTTC. Its translation: CASSKSGGYYNEQFF.

The chain employs TRBV4-2 and TRBJ2-1, with 7 bases aligning to TRBD1. The CDR3 is 15 residues long. Germline CDR1 is LGHNA and CDR2 is YNFKEQ. V dropped 2 bases and J dropped 6; count of bases not matched to a gene: 7. CDR3 amino acids: CASSQHTTGINEQFF. DNA of the CDR3: TGTGCCAGCAGCCAACATACGACAGGGATCAATGAGCAGTTCTTC.

The chain has TRBV4-2 and TRBJ2-7; TRBD1 agrees at 8 bases. This CDR3 comprises 16 residues. The V and J ends lost 2 bases and 0 bases, in that order; junction bases with no gene match: 6. Germline V gives CDR1 LGHNA, CDR2 YNFKEQ. This CDR3 reads CASSQMPGTGSYEQYF. The CDR3 DNA follows: TGTGCCAGCAGCCAAATGCCCGGGACAGGCTCCTACGAGCAGTACTTC.

This clone was seen once. This chain connects TRBV30 to TRBJ2-5; TRBD1 might be the D (5 bases). Germline V gene data show CDR1 as GTSNPN and CDR2 as SVGIG (reference sequence). The CDR3 is 12 amino acids. Trimming took 2 bases from V and 4 from J, leaving 8 bases between them. This CDR3 reads CAWSPGSETQYF. CDR3 DNA sequence: TGTGCCTGGAGTCCAGGGTCAGAGACCCAGTACTTC. Looking up the rest from reference TRBV30 and TRBJ2-5 gives the full variable domain: SQTIHQWPATLVQPVGSPLSLECTVEGTSNPNLYWYRQAAGRGLQLLFYSVGIGQISSEVPQNLSASRPQDRQFILSSKKLLLSDSGFYLCAWSPGSETQYFGPGTRLLVL.

The chain recombines TRBV11-2 with TRBJ1-2, with 7 bases identical to TRBD1. Germline loops: CDR1 SGHAT, CDR2 FQNNGV. With V trimmed by 3 bases and J by 2 bases, 6 bases remained unmatched. This CDR3 contains 15 residues. The CDR3 here is CASSFWTGTNYGYTF. CDR3 bases: TGTGCCAGCAGCTTCTGGACAGGAACCAACTATGGCTACACCTTC.